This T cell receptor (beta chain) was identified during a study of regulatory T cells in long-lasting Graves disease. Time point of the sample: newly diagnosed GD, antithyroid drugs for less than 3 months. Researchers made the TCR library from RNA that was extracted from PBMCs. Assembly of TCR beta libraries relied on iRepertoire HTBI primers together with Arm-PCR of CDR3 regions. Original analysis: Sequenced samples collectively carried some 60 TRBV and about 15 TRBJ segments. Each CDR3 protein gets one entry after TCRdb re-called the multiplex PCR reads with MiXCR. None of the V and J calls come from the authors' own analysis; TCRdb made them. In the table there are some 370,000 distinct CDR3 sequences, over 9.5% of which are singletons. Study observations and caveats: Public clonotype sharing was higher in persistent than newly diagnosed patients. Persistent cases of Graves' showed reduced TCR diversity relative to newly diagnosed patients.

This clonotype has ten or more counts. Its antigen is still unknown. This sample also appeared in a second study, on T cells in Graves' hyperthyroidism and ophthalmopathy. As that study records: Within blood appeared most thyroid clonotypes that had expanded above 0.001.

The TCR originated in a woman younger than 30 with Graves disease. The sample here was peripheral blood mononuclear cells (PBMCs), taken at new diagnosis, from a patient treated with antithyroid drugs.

CDR3 coding DNA: TGTGCCTCGACAGACACAGGACGCAATCAGCCCCAGCATTTT. Translation: CASTDTGRNQPQHF. The chain is built from TRBV7-2 and TRBJ1-5; maybe TRBD1 (5 bases). Germline V gene sequence: CDR1 SGHTA, CDR2 FQGNSA. Trimming shortened V by 11 bases and J by 2 bases, and 16 bases separated the two germline ends. The CDR3 covers 14 residues.